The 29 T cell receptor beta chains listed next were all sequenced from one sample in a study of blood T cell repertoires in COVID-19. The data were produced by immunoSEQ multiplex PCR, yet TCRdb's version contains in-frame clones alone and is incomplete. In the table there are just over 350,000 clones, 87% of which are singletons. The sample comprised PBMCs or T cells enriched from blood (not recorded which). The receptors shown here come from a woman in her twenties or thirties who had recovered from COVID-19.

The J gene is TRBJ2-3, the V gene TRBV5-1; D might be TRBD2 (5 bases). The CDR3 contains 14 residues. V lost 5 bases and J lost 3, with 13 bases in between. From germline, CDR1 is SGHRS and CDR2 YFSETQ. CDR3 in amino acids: CASSYSSGTDTQYF. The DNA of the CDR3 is TGCGCCAGCAGTTATAGCTCGGGGACAGATACGCAGTATTTT.

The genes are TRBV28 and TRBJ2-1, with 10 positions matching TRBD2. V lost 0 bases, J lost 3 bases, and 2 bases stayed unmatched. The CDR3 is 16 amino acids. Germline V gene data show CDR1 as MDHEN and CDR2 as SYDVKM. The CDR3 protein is CASSLWASGSYNEQFF. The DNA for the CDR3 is TGTGCCAGCAGTTTATGGGCTAGCGGGAGCTACAATGAGCAGTTCTTC.

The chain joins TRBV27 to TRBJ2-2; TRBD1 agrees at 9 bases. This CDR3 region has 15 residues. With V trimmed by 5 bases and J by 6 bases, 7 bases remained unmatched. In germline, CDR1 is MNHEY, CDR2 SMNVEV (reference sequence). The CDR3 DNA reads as TGTGCCAGCAGTAGGACAGGGGCTGCCGCCGGGGAGCTGTTTTTT. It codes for CASSRTGAAAGELFF.

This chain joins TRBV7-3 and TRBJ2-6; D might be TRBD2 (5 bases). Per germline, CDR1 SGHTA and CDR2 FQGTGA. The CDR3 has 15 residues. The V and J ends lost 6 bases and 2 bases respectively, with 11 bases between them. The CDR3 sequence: CASSYGVAGANVLTF. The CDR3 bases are TGTGCCAGCAGTTACGGGGTTGCTGGGGCCAACGTCCTGACTTTC.

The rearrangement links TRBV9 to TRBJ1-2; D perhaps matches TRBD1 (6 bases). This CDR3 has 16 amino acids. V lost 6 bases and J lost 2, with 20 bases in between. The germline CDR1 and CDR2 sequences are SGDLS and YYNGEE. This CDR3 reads CASTLNPGAINYGYTF. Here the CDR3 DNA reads TGTGCCAGCACCCTAAACCCAGGGGCTATCAACTATGGCTACACCTTC. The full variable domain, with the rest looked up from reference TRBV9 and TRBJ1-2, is DSGVTQTPKHLITATGQRVTLRCSPRSGDLSVYWYQQSLDQGLQFLIQYYNGEERAKGNILERFSAQQFPDLHSELNLSSLELGDSALYFCASTLNPGAINYGYTFGSGTRLTVV.

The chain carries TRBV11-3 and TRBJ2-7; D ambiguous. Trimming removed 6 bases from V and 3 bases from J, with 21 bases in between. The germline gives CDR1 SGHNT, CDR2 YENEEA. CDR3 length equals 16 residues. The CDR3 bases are TGTGCCAGCAGGGGCCGAGCCTGCTTGTCCCTCTACGAGCAGTACTTC. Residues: CASRGRACLSLYEQYF.

The CDR3 coding sequence is TGTGCCAGTACCATCGGACTAGCGGGGACCGATGAGCAGTTCTTC. Protein: CASTIGLAGTDEQFF. The chain links TRBV10-3 to TRBJ2-1; TRBD2 matches 12 bases. Germline CDR1 reads ENHRY; CDR2 reads SYGVKD. CDR3 length: 15 residues. V was clipped by 10 bases and J by 8 bases; unmatched bases: 12.

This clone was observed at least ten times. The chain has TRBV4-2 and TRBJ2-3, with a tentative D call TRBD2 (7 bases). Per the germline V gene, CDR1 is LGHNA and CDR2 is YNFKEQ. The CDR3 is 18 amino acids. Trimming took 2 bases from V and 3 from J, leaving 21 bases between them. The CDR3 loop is CASSQREGGSGPTDTQYF. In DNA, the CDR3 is TGTGCCAGCAGCCAAAGGGAGGGGGGCAGCGGGCCGACAGATACGCAGTATTTT.

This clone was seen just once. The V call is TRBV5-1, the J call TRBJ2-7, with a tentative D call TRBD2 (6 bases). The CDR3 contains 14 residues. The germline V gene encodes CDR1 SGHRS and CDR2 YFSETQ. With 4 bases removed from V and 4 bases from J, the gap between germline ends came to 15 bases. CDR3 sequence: CASSQSGLTYEQYF. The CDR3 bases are TGCGCCAGCAGCCAGAGTGGACTAACTTACGAGCAGTACTTC.

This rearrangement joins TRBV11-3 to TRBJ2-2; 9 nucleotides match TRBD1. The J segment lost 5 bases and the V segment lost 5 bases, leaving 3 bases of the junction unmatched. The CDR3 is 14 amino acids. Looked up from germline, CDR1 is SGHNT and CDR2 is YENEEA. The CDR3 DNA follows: TGTGCCAGCAGCCACGACAGGGGGACCGGGGAGCTGTTTTTT. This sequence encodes CASSHDRGTGELFF.

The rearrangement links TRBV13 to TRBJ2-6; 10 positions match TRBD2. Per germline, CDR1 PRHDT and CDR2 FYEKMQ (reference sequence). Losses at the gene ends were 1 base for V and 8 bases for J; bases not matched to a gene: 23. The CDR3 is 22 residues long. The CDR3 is CASSLVSSAGLAKLWTTNVLTF. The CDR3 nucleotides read TGTGCCAGCAGCTTAGTCTCTTCGGCGGGACTAGCGAAGCTCTGGACGACCAACGTCCTGACTTTC.

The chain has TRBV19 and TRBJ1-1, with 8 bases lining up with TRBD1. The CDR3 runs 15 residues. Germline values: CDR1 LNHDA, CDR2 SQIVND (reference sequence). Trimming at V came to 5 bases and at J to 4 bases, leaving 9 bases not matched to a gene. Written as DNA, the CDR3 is TGTGCCAGTAGTGACCAGGGGGCAGGGAGCACTGAAGCTTTCTTT. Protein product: CASSDQGAGSTEAFF.

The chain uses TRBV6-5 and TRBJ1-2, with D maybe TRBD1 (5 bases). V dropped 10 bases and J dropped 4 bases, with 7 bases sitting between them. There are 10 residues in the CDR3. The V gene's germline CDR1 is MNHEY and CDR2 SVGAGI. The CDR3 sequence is CAIGGYGYTF. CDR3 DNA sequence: TGTGCCATCGGGGGCTATGGCTACACCTTC.

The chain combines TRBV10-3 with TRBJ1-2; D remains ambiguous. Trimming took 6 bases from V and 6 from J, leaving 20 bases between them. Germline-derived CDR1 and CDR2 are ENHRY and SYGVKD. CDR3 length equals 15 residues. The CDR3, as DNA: TGTGCCATCAGCTTAACGACCGCGGGTGGCAATGGCTACACCTTC. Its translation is CAISLTTAGGNGYTF.

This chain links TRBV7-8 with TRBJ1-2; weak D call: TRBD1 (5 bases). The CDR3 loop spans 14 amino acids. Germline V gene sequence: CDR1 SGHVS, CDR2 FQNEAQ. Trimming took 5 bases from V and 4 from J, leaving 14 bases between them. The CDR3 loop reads CASSRGTNSYGYTF. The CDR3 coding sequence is TGTGCCAGCAGCCGAGGGACTAACTCCTATGGCTACACCTTC.

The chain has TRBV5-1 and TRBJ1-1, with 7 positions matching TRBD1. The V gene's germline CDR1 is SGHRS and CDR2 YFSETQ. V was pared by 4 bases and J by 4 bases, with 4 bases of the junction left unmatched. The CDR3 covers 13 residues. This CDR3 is CASSTDRVTEAFF. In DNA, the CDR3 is TGCGCCAGCAGCACTGACAGGGTCACTGAAGCTTTCTTT.

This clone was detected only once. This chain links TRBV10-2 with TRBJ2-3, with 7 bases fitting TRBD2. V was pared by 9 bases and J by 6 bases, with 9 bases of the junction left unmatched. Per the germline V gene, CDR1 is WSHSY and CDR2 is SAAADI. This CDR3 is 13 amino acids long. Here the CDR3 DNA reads TGCGCCAGTGGGAGTGGGGGGGTTGATACGCAGTATTTT. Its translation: CASGSGGVDTQYF.

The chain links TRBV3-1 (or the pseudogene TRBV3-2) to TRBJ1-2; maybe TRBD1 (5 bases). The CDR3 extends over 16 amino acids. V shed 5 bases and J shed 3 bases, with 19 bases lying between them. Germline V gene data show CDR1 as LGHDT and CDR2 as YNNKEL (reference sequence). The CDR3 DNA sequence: TGTGCCAGCAGCACCCCCCGCACCGGGGGGTACTATGGCTACACCTTC. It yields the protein CASSTPRTGGYYGYTF.

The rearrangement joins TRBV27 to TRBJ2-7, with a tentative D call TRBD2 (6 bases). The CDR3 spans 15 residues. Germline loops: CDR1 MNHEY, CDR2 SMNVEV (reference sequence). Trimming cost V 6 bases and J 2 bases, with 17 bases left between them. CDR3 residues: CASSMKLAPAYEQYF. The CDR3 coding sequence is TGTGCCAGCAGCATGAAGCTAGCGCCTGCCTACGAGCAGTACTTC.

CDR3 amino acids: CASIDTRTDEQYF. The CDR3 DNA follows: TGTGCCAGCATCGACACCCGGACAGATGAGCAGTACTTC. The V call is TRBV28, the J call TRBJ2-7, with D tentatively TRBD1 (6 bases). The CDR3 spans 13 residues. The V gene's germline CDR1 is MDHEN and CDR2 SYDVKM. Trimming pared 7 bases from V and 7 bases from J, leaving 17 bases between.

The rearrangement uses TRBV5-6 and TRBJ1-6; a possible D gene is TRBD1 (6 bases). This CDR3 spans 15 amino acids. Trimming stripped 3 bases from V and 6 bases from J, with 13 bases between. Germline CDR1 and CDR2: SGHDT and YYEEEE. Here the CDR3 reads CASSYRQVSNSPLHF. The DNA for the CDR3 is TGTGCCAGCAGCTACCGACAGGTTTCTAATTCACCCCTCCACTTT.

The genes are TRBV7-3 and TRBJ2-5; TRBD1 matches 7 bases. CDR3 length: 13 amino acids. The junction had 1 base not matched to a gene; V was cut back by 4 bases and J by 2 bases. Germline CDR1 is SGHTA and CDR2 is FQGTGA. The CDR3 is CASSSDRQETQYF. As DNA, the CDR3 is TGTGCCAGCAGCTCGGACAGGCAAGAGACCCAGTACTTC.

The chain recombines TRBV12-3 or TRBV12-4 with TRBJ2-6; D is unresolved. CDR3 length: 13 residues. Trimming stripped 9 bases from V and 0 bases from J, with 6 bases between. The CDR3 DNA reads TGTGCCAGTACAGTCTCTGGGGCCAACGTCCTGACTTTC. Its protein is CASTVSGANVLTF.

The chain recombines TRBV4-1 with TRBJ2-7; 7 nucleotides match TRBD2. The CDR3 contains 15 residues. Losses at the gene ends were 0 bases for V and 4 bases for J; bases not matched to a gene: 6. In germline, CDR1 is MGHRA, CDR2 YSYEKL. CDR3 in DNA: TGCGCCAGCAGCCAAGATAACGGGGGGTGGTACGAGCAGTACTTC. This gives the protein CASSQDNGGWYEQYF.

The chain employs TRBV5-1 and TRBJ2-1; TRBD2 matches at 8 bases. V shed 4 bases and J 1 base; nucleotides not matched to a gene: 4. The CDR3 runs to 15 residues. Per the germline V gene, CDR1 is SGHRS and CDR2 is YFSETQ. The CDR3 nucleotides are TGCGCCAGCAGCCACGGACTAGCTTCCTACAATGAGCAGTTCTTC. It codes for CASSHGLASYNEQFF.

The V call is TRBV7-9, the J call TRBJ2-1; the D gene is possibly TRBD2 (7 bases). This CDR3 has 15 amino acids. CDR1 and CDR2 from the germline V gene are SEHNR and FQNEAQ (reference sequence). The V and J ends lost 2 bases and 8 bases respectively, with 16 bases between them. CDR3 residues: CASSLPRGARDEQFF. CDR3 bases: TGTGCCAGCAGCTTACCCCGGGGGGCCAGGGATGAGCAGTTCTTC.

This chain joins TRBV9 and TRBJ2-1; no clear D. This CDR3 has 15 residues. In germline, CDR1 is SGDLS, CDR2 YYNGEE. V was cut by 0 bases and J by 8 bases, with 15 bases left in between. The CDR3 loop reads CASSVAPLVGHEQFF. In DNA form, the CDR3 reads TGTGCCAGCAGCGTAGCTCCTCTAGTCGGCCATGAGCAGTTCTTC.

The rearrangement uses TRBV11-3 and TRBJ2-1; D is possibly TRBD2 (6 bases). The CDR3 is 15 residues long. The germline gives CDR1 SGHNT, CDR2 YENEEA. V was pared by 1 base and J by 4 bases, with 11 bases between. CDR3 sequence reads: CASSLGGVPYNEQFF. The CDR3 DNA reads TGTGCCAGCAGCTTAGGGGGGGTACCTTACAATGAGCAGTTCTTC.

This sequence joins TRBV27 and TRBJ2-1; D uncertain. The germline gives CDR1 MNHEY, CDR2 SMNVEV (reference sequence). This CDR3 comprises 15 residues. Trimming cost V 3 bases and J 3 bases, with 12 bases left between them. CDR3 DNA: TGTGCCAGCAGTTTTGCTCTTTTAGACTACAATGAGCAGTTCTTC. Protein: CASSFALLDYNEQFF.